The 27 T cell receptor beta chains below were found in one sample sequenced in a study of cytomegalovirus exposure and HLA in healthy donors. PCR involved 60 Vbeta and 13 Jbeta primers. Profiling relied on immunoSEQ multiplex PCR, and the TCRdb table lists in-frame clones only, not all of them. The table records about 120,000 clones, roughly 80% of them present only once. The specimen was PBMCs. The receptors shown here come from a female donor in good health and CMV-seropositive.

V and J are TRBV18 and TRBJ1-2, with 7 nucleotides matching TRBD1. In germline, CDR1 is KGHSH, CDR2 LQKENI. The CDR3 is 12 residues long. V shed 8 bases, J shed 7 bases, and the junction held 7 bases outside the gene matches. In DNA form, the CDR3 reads TGTGCCAGCAGACAGGGCCTCCTTGGCTACACCTTC. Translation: CASRQGLLGYTF.

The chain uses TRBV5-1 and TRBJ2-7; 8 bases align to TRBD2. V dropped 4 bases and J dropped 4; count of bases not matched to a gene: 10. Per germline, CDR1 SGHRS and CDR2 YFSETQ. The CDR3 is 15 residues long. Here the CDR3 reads CASSDPGGAGYEQYF. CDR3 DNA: TGCGCCAGCAGCGACCCCGGGGGGGCAGGGTACGAGCAGTACTTC.

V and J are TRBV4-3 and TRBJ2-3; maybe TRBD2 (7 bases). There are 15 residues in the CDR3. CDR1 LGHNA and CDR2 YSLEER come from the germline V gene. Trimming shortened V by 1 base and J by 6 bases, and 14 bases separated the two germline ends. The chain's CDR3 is CASSQGGGKRDTQYF. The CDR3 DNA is TGCGCCAGCAGCCAAGGGGGGGGCAAGAGGGATACGCAGTATTTT.

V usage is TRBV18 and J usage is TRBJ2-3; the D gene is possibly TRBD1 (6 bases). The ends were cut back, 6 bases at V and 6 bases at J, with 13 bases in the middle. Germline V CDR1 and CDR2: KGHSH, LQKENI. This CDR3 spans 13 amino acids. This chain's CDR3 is CASSPGQPDTQYF. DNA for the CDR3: TGTGCCAGCTCTCCAGGACAGCCCGATACGCAGTATTTT.

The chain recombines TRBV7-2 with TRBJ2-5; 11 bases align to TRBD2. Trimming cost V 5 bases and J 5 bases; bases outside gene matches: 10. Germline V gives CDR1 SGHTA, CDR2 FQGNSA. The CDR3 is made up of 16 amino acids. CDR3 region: CASSLHSGGAGETQYF. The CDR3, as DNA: TGTGCCAGCAGCCTACATAGCGGGGGGGCTGGGGAGACCCAGTACTTC.

The CDR3 DNA reads TGCGCCAGCAGCCAAACGACAGGGGCCTATGGCTACACCTTC. Translating gives CASSQTTGAYGYTF. The chain carries TRBV4-1 and TRBJ1-2, with 8 bases that match TRBD1. The germline V gene has CDR1 MGHRA and CDR2 YSYEKL. The CDR3 spans 14 residues. The V segment lost 2 bases and the J segment 4 bases; nucleotides outside the gene matches: 3.

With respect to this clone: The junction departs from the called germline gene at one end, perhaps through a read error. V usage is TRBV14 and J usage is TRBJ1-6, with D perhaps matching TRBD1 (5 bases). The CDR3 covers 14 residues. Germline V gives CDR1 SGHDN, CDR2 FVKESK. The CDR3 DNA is TGTGCCAGCAGTCAAGATCTCCGCAGGGCTTCCCTCCACTTT. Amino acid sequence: CASSQDLRRASLHF.

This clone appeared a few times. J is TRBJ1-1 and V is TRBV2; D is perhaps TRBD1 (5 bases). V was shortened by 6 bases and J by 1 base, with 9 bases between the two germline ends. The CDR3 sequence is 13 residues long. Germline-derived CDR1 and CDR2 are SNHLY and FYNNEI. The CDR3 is CASRYRTNTEAFF. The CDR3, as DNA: TGTGCCAGCAGGTACAGGACGAACACTGAAGCTTTCTTT. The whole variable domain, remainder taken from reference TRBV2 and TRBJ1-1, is EPEVTQTPSHQVTQMGQEVILRCVPISNHLYFYWYRQILGQKVEFLVSFYNNEISEKSEIFDDQFSVERPDGSNFTLKIRSTKLEDSAMYFCASRYRTNTEAFFGQGTRLTVV.

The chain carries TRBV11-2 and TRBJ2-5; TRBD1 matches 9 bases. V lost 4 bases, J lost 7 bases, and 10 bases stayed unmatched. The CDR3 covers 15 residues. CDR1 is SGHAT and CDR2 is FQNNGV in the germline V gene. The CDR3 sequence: CASSSGTGSLGTQYF. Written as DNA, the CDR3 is TGTGCCAGCAGCTCAGGGACAGGGTCCCTGGGGACCCAGTACTTC.

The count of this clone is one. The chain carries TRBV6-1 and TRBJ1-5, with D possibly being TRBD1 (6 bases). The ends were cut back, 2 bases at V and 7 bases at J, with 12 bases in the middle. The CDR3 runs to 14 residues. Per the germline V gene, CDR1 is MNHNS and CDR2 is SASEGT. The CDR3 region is CASSETGRGQPQHF. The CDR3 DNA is TGTGCCAGCAGTGAAACAGGGCGCGGGCAGCCCCAGCATTTT.

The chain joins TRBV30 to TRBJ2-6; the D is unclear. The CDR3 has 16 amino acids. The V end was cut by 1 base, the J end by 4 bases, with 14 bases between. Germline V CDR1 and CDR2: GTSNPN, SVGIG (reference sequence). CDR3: CAWSGRITPGANVLTF. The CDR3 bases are TGTGCCTGGAGTGGGCGGATAACCCCCGGGGCCAACGTCCTGACTTTC. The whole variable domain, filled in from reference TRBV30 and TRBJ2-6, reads SQTIHQWPATLVQPVGSPLSLECTVEGTSNPNLYWYRQAAGRGLQLLFYSVGIGQISSEVPQNLSASRPQDRQFILSSKKLLLSDSGFYLCAWSGRITPGANVLTFGAGSRLTVL.

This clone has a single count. CDR3 loop: CASSEFGGGETQYF. As DNA, the CDR3 is TGCGCCAGCAGTGAGTTCGGCGGGGGCGAGACCCAGTACTTC. This chain joins TRBV10-2 and TRBJ2-5; maybe TRBD2 (7 bases). The CDR3 sequence is 14 residues long. The V and J ends lost 1 base and 5 bases respectively, with 11 bases between them. The V gene's germline CDR1 is WSHSY and CDR2 SAAADI.

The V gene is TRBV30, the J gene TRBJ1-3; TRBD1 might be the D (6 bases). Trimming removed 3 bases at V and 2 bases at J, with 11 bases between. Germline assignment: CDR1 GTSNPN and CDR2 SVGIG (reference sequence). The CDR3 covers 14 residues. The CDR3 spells CAWRQGSTGNTIYF. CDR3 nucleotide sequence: TGTGCCTGGAGGCAGGGGAGTACTGGAAACACCATATATTTT.

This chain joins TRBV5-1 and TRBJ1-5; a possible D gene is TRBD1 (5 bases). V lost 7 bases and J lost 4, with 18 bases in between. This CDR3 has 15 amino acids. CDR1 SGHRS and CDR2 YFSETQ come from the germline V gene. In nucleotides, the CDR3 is TGCGCCAGCCCCTTGGGCAGACAGCCAAATCAGCCCCAGCATTTT. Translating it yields CASPLGRQPNQPQHF. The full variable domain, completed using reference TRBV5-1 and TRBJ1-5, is KAGVTQTPRYLIKTRGQQVTLSCSPISGHRSVSWYQQTPGQGLQFLFEYFSETQRNKGNFPGRFSGRQFSNSRSEMNVSTLELGDSALYLCASPLGRQPNQPQHFGDGTRLSIL.

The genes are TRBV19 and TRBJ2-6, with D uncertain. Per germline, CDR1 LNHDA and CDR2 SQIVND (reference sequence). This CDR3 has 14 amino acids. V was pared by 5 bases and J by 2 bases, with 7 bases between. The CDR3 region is CASSRAPGANVLTF. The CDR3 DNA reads TGTGCCAGTAGTCGCGCCCCTGGGGCCAACGTCCTGACTTTC.

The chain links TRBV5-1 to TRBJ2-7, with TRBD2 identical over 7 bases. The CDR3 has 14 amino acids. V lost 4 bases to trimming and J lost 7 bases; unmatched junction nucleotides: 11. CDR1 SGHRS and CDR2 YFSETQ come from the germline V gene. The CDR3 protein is CASSRIGGTGEQYF. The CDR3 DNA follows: TGCGCCAGCAGCCGAATCGGGGGGACGGGGGAGCAGTACTTC.

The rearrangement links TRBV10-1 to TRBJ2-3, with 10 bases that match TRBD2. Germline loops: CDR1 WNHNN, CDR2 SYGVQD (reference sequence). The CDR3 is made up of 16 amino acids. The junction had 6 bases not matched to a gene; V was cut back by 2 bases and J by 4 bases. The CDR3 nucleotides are TGCGCCAGCAGTGAGGACAGCGGGGGGGCATCAGATACGCAGTATTTT. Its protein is CASSEDSGGASDTQYF.

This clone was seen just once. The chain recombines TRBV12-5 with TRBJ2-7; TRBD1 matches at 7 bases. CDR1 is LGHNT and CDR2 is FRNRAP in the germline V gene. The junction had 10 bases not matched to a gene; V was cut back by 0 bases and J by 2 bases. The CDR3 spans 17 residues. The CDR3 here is CASGLVITGTVPYEQYF. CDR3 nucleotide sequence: TGTGCTAGTGGTTTGGTAATTACCGGGACAGTACCCTACGAGCAGTACTTC.

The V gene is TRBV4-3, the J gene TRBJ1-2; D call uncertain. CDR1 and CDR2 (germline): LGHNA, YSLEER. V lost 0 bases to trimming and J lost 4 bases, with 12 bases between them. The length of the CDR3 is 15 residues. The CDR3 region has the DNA TGCGCCAGCAGCCAAGACGGGGTATCCAGCTATGGCTACACCTTC. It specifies CASSQDGVSSYGYTF.

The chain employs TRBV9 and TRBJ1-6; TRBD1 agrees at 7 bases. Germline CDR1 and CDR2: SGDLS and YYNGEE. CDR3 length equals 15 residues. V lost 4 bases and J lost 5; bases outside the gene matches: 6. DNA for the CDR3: TGTGCCAGCAGCTCGCGACAGGGACATAATTCACCCCTCCACTTT. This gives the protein CASSSRQGHNSPLHF.

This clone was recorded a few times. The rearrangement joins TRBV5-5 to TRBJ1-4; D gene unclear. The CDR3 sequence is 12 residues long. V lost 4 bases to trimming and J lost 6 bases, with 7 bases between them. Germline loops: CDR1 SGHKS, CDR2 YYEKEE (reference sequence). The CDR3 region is CASSRTDEKLFF. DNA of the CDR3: TGTGCCAGCAGCCGAACGGATGAAAAACTGTTTTTT. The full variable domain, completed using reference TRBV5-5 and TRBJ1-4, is DAGVTQSPTHLIKTRGQQVTLRCSPISGHKSVSWYQQVLGQGPQFIFQYYEKEERGRGNFPDRFSARQFPNYSSELNVNALLLGDSALYLCASSRTDEKLFFGSGTQLSVL.

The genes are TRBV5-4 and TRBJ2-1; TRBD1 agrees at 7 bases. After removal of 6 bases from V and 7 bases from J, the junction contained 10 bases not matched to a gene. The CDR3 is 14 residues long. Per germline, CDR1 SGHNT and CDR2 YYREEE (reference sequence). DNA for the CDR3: TGTGCCAGCAAAAAAGAGGGGGCTGGGAATGAGCAGTTCTTC. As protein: CASKKEGAGNEQFF.

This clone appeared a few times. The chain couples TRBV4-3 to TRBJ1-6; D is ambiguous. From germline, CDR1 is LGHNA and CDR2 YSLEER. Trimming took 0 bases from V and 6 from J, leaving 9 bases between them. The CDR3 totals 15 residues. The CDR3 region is CASSQDRDGNSPLHF. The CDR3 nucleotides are TGCGCCAGCAGCCAAGATCGGGATGGTAATTCACCCCTCCACTTT.

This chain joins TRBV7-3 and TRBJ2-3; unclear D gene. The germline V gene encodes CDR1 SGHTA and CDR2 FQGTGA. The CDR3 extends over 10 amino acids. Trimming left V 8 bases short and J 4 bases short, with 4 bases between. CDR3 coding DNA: TGTGCCAGCTATCCAGATACGCAGTATTTT. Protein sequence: CASYPDTQYF.

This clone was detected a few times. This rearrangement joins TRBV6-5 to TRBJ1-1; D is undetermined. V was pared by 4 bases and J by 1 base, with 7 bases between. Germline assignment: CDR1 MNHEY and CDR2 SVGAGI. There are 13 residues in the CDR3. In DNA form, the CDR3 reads TGTGCCAGCAGTTCCCGAGGGAACACTGAAGCTTTCTTT. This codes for CASSSRGNTEAFF.

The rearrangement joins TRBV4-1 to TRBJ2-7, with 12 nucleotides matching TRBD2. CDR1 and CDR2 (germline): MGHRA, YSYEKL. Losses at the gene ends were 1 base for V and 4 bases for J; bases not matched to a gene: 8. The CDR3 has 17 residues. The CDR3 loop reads CASSQVKTSGGDYEQYF. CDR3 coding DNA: TGCGCCAGCAGCCAAGTTAAGACTAGCGGGGGAGATTACGAGCAGTACTTC.

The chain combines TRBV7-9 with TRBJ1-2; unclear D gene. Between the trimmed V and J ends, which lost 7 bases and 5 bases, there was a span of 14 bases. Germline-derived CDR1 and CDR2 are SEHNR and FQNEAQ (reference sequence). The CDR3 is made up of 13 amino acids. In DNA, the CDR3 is TGTGCCAGCACCCCTCGGGGTCGATATGGCTACACCTTC. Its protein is CASTPRGRYGYTF.